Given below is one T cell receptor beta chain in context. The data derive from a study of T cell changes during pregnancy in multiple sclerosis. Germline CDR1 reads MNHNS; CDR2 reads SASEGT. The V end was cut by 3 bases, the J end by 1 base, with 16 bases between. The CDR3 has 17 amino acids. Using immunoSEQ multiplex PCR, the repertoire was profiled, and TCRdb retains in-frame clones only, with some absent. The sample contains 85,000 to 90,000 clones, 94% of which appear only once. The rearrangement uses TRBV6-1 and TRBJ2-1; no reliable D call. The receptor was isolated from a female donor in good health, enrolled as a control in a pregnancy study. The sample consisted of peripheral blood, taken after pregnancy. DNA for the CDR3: TGTGCCAGCAGTGACATACACACGGGTCTATCCTACAATGAGCAGTTCTTC. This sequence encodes CASSDIHTGLSYNEQFF.